This T cell receptor beta chain was captured in a study of blood T cell repertoires in COVID-19. About the study: Some COVID-19 samples were acute and others convalescent; all came from the United States, Italy and Spain.

The table came from immunoSEQ multiplex PCR; TCRdb's copy has only in-frame clones and leaves some out. The sample includes roughly 170,000 clones, under 85% of them seen just once. This TCR derives from a man aged 55 to 70 who had recovered from COVID-19. Material for sequencing was peripheral blood.

The DNA for the CDR3 is TGTGCCAGCATCGGGACAGGGTACAACACCGGGGAGCTGTTTTTT. Its protein product is CASIGTGYNTGELFF. The V call is TRBV7-9, the J call TRBJ2-2; 9 bases match TRBD1. The CDR3 loop spans 15 amino acids. V gave up 7 bases and J gave up 2 bases; unmatched junction bases: 5. CDR1 is SEHNR, CDR2 FQNEAQ, per germline (reference sequence).